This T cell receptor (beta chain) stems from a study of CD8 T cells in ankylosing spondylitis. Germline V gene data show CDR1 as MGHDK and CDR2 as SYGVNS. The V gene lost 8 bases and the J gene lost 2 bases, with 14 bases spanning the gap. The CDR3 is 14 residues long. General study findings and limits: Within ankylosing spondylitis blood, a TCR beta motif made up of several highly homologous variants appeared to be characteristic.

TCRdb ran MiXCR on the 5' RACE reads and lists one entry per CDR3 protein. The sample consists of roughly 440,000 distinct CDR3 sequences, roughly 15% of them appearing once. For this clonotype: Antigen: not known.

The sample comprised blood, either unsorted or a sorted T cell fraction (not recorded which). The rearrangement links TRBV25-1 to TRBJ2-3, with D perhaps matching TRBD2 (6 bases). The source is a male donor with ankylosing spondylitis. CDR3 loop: CASSAGIYTDTQYF. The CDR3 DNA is TGTGCCAGCTCAGCGGGCATCTACACAGATACGCAGTATTTT.